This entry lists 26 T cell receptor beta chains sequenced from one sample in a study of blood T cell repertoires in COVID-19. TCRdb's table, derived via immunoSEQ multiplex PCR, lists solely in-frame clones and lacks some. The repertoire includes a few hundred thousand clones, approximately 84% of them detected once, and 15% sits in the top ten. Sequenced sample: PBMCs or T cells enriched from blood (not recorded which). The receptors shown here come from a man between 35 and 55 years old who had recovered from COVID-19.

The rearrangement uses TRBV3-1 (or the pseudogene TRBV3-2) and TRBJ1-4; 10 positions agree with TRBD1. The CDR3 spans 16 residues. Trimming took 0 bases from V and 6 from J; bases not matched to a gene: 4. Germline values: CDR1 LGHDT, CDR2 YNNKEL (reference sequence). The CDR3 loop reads CASSQEGTGDDEKLFF. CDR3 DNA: TGTGCCAGCAGCCAAGAGGGGACAGGGGACGATGAAAAACTGTTTTTT.

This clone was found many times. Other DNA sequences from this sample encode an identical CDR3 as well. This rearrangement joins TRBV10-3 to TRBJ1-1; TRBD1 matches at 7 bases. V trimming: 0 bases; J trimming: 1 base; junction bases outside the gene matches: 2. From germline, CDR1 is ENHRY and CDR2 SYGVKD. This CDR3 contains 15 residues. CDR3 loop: CAISESRQGNTEAFF. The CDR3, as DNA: TGTGCCATCAGTGAGTCCAGACAGGGGAACACTGAAGCTTTCTTT.

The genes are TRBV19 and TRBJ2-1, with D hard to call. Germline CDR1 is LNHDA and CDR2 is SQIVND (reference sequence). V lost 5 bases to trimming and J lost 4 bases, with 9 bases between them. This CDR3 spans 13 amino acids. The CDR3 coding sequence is TGTGCCAGTAGTCTCGGGTTGTACAATGAGCAGTTCTTC. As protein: CASSLGLYNEQFF.

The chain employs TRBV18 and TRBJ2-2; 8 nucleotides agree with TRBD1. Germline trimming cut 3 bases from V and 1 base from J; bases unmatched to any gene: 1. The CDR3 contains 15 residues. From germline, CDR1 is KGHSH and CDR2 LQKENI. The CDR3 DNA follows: TGTGCCAGCTCACCCGGGACAGGGAACACCGGGGAGCTGTTTTTT. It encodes CASSPGTGNTGELFF.

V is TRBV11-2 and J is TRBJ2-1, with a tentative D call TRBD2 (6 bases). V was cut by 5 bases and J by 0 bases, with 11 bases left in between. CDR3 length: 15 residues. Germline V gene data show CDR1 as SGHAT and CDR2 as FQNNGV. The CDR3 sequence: CASSQKTSSYNEQFF. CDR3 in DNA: TGTGCCAGCAGCCAGAAGACTAGCTCCTACAATGAGCAGTTCTTC.

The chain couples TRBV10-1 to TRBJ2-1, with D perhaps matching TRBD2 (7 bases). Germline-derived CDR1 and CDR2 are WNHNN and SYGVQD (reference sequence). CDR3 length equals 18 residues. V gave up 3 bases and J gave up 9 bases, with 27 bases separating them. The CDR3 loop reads CASSDGRGGTTRLLEQFF. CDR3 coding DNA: TGCGCCAGCAGTGATGGCAGGGGAGGGACTACCAGACTTCTTGAGCAGTTCTTC.

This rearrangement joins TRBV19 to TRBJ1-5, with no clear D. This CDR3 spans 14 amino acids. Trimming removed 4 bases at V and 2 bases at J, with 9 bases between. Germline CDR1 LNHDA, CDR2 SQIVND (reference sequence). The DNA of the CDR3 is TGTGCCAGTAGTAAGGTTCGGGGCAATCAGCCCCAGCATTTT. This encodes CASSKVRGNQPQHF.

The CDR3 DNA is TGCAGCGTTAGGGGGCGGGGAGGTGATACGCAGTATTTT. This encodes CSVRGRGGDTQYF. The rearrangement uses TRBV29-1 and TRBJ2-3; D might be TRBD1 (7 bases). The CDR3 spans 13 residues. Germline V CDR1 and CDR2: SQVTM, ANQGSEA. The V gene lost 5 bases and the J gene lost 6 bases, with 15 bases spanning the gap.

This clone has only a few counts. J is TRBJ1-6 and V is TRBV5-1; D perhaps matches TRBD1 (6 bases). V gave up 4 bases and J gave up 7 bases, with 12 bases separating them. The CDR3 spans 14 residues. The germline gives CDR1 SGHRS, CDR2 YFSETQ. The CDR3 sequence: CASSARGENSPLHF. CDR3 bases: TGCGCCAGCAGCGCCAGGGGCGAGAATTCACCCCTCCACTTT.

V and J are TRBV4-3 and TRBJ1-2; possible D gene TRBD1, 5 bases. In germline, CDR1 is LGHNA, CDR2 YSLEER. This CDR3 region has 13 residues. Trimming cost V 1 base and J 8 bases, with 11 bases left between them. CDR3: CASSQVLRGGYTF. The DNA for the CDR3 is TGCGCCAGCAGCCAAGTTTTAAGGGGAGGCTACACCTTC.

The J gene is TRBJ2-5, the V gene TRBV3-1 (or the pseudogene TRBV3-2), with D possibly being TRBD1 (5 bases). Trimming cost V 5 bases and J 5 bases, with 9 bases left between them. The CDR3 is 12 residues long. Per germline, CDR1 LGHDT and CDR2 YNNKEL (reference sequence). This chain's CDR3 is CASSGAGETQYF. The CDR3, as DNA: TGTGCCAGCAGCGGGGCAGGGGAGACCCAGTACTTC.

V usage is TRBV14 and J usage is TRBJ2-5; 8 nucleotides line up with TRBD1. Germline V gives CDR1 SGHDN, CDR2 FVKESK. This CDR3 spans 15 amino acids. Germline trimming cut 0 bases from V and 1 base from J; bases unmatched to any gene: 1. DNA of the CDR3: TGTGCCAGCAGCCAAGACAGGGGGCTCCAAGAGACCCAGTACTTC. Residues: CASSQDRGLQETQYF.

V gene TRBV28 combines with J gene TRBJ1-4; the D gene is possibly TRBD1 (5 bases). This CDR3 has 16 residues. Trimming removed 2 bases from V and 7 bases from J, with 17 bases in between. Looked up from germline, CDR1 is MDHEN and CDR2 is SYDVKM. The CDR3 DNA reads TGTGCCAGCAGTTTAAGGGCGACAGCCCGGAGTGAAAAACTGTTTTTT. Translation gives CASSLRATARSEKLFF.

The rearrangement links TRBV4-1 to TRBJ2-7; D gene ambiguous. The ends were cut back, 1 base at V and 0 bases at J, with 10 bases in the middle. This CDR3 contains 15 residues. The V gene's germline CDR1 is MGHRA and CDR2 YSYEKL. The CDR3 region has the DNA TGCGCCAGCAGCCAAGGTTATCGCAGCTCCTACGAGCAGTACTTC. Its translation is CASSQGYRSSYEQYF.

The CDR3 DNA reads TGCGCCAGCAGCTTAAGAGCTAGCGGGAGTTACAATGAGCAGTTCTTC. As protein: CASSLRASGSYNEQFF. The V and J genes are TRBV5-1 and TRBJ2-1; 10 nucleotides match TRBD2. The CDR3 is 16 residues long. Germline CDR1 reads SGHRS; CDR2 reads YFSETQ. V shed 2 bases, J shed 4 bases, and the junction held 6 bases outside the gene matches. Filled out from reference TRBV5-1 and TRBJ2-1, the complete variable domain reads KAGVTQTPRYLIKTRGQQVTLSCSPISGHRSVSWYQQTPGQGLQFLFEYFSETQRNKGNFPGRFSGRQFSNSRSEMNVSTLELGDSALYLCASSLRASGSYNEQFFGPGTRLTVL.

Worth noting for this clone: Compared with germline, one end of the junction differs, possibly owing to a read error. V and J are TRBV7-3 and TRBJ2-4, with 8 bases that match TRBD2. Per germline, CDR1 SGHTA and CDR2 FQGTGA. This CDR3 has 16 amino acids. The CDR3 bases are TGTGCCAGCAGCTCGGGGAGCGGACTAGCCCAAAACATTCAGTACTTC. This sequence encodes CASSSGSGLAQNIQYF.

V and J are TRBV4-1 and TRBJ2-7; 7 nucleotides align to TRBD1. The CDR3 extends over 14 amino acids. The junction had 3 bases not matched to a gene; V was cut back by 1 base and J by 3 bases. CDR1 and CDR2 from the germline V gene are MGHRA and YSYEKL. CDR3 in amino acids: CASSQGQGSYEQYF. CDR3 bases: TGCGCCAGCAGCCAAGGACAGGGAAGCTACGAGCAGTACTTC.

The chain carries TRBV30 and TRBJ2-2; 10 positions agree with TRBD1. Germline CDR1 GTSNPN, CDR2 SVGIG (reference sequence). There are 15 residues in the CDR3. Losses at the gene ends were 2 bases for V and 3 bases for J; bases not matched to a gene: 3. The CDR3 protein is CAWSLGQGDTGELFF. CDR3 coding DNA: TGTGCCTGGAGTCTTGGACAGGGGGACACCGGGGAGCTGTTTTTT.

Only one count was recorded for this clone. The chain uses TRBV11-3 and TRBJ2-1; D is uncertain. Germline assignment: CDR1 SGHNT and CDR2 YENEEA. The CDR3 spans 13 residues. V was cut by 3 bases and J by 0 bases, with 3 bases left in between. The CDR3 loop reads CASSFSSYNEQFF. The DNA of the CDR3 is TGTGCCAGCAGCTTTAGCTCCTACAATGAGCAGTTCTTC.

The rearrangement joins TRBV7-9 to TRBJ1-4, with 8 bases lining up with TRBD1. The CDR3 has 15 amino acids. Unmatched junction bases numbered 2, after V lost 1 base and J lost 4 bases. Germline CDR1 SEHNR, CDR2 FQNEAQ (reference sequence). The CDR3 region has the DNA TGTGCCAGCAGCTTAGGCGGACAGGGTAATGAAAAACTGTTTTTT. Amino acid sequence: CASSLGGQGNEKLFF.

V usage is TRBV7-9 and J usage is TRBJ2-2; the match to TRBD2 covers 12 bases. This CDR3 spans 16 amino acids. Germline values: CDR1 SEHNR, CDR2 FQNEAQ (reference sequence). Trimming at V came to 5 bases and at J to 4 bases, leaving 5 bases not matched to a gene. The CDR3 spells CASSPPSGGVTGELFF. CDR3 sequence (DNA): TGTGCCAGCAGCCCCCCTAGCGGGGGGGTCACCGGGGAGCTGTTTTTT.

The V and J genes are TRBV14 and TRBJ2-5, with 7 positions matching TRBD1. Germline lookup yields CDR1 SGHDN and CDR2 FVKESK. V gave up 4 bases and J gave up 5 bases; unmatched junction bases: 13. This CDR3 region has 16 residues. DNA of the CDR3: TGTGCCAGCAGCCCGATTCGACAGGGTAGAGGGGAGACCCAGTACTTC. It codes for CASSPIRQGRGETQYF. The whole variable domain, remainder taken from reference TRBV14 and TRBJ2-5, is EAGVTQFPSHSVIEKGQTVTLRCDPISGHDNLYWYRRVMGKEIKFLLHFVKESKQDESGMPNNRFLAERTGGTYSTLKVQPAELEDSGVYFCASSPIRQGRGETQYFGPGTRLLVL.

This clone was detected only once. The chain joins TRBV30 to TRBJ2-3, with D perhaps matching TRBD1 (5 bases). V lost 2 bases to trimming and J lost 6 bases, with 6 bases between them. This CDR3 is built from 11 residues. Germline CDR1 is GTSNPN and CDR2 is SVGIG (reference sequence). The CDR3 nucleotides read TGTGCCTGGAGTAGACAGGATACGCAGTATTTT. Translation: CAWSRQDTQYF.

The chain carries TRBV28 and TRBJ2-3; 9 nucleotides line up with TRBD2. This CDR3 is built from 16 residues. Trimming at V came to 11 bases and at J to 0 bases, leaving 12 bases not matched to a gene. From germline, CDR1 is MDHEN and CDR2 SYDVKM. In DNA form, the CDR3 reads TGTGCCGTCCCCGGTGCTAGCGGGGACAGCACAGATACGCAGTATTTT. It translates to CAVPGASGDSTDTQYF. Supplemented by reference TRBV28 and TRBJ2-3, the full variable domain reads DVKVTQSSRYLVKRTGEKVFLECVQDMDHENMFWYRQDPGLGLRLIYFSYDVKMKEKGDIPEGYSVSREKKERFSLILESASTNQTSMYLCAVPGASGDSTDTQYFGPGTRLTVL.

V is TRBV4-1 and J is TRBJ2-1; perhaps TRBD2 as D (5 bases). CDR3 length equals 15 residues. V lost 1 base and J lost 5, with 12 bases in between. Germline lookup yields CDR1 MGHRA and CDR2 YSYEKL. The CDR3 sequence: CASSQADLGNNEQFF. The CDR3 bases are TGCGCCAGCAGCCAAGCGGACTTGGGAAACAATGAGCAGTTCTTC.

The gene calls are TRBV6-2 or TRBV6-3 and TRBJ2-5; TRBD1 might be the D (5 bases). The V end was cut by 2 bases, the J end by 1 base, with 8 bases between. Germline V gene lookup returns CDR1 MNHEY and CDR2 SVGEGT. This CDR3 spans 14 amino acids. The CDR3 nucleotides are TGTGCCAGCAGTTACACAGGCCTCCAAGAGACCCAGTACTTC. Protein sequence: CASSYTGLQETQYF.